Described below is a single T cell receptor beta chain sequence and its context. Its target is not known. Sample-barcoded 5' priming and a J-beta primer mix drove a second PCR of about 6 to 12 cycles. A tag from a template-switch adaptor with 12 random nucleotides marked each cDNA molecule. TCRdb reanalysed the 5' RACE reads using MiXCR and keeps one entry per CDR3 protein. The data hold 1.4 million to 1.5 million distinct CDR3 sequences, with roughly 40% observed a single time. The data derive from a study of blood T cells in healthy people across ages. Trimming removed 5 bases at V and 6 bases at J, with 13 bases between. The CDR3 covers 12 residues. The germline gives CDR1 DFQATT, CDR2 SNEGSKA (reference sequence). Study observations and caveats: Diversity was higher, and naive CD4+ cells more numerous, in long-lived donors than in aged donors. Per million T cells, TCR beta diversity dropped about linearly as age rose. Estimates of total diversity, which came from one million sequenced T cells, were considered to be underestimates.

The sequence was obtained from a woman younger than 30 in good health. The sequenced sample consisted of blood. The rearrangement joins TRBV20-1 to TRBJ1-1; a possible D gene is TRBD1 (6 bases). The CDR3 DNA sequence: TGCAGTGCTCCTAAAGAGGGGGCTGAAGCTTTCTTT. Translation gives CSAPKEGAEAFF.